A selection of T cell receptor beta chains follows, all from one sample in a study of somatic mutations in cytotoxic T cells in rheumatoid arthritis. TCRdb keeps only in-frame clones here, not all; method: immunoSEQ multiplex PCR. This table has 10,000 to 12,000 clones, about three quarters appearing once. The specimen sequenced was CD8+ T cells sorted from blood. The receptor set was obtained from a man aged 45-65 years in good health. CDR3s include the opening cysteine and the closing phenylalanine or tryptophan. The D gene is left open where the match is weak. Some rows have no size entry. The others give once, few or many, or a class for an expanded clone.

J gene: TRBJ2-5
V gene: TRBV7-7
D gene: TRBD1
clone size: once
CDR3 protein: CASSLDRGGETQYF
CDR3 DNA: TGTGCCAGCAGTTTAGACAGGGGCGGGGAGACCCAGTACTTC

J gene: TRBJ1-1
V gene: TRBV19
D gene: TRBD1
clone size: -
CDR3 protein: CASTPIGGGQGVSGAFF
CDR3 DNA: TGTGCCAGTACCCCTATCGGGGGGGGACAGGGGGTATCCGGAGCTTTCTTT

J gene: TRBJ2-3
V gene: TRBV9
D gene: -
clone size: -
CDR3 protein: CASSVGADSTDTQYF
CDR3 DNA: TGTGCCAGCAGCGTAGGGGCTGATAGCACAGATACGCAGTATTTT

J gene: TRBJ1-5
V gene: TRBV28
D gene: -
clone size: few
CDR3 protein: CASSSTGYNQPQHF
CDR3 DNA: TGTGCCAGCAGCTCGACAGGTTACAATCAGCCCCAGCATTTT

J gene: TRBJ2-2
V gene: TRBV5-6
D gene: -
clone size: -
CDR3 protein: CASSLGPGNTGELFF
CDR3 DNA: TGTGCCAGCAGCTTGGGTCCGGGGAACACCGGGGAGCTGTTTTTT

J gene: TRBJ2-5
V gene: TRBV9
D gene: TRBD2
clone size: -
CDR3 protein: CASSPRTGGGSQETQYF
CDR3 DNA: TGTGCCAGCAGCCCCCGGACTGGCGGGGGGTCCCAAGAGACCCAGTACTTC

J gene: TRBJ2-7
V gene: TRBV29-1
D gene: -
clone size: medium-sized
CDR3 protein: CSALTGSYEQYF
CDR3 DNA: TGCAGCGCACTGACAGGCTCCTACGAGCAGTACTTC

J gene: TRBJ2-1
V gene: TRBV19
D gene: -
clone size: -
CDR3 protein: CASRRSSYNEQFF
CDR3 DNA: TGTGCCAGTAGGCGTAGCTCCTACAATGAGCAGTTCTTC

J gene: TRBJ2-1
V gene: TRBV5-6
D gene: TRBD1
clone size: -
CDR3 protein: CASSFFARDRKTRYNEQFF
CDR3 DNA: TGTGCCAGCAGCTTTTTCGCCCGGGACAGAAAGACAAGATACAATGAGCAGTTCTTC

J gene: TRBJ1-1
V gene: TRBV27
D gene: TRBD1
clone size: -
CDR3 protein: CASSLSGTVEAFF
CDR3 DNA: TGTGCCAGCAGTTTATCTGGGACAGTCGAAGCTTTCTTT

J gene: TRBJ1-5
V gene: TRBV11-1
D gene: -
clone size: -
CDR3 protein: CASSSTAAGNQPQHF
CDR3 DNA: TGTGCCAGCAGCTCGACAGCTGCGGGCAATCAGCCCCAGCATTTT

J gene: TRBJ2-7
V gene: TRBV7-3
D gene: TRBD1
clone size: -
CDR3 protein: CASSRDRVGEQYF
CDR3 DNA: TGTGCCAGCAGTCGGGACAGGGTGGGCGAGCAGTACTTC

J gene: TRBJ2-1
V gene: TRBV5-1
D gene: TRBD1
clone size: -
CDR3 protein: CASSLTGGEVNEQFF
CDR3 DNA: TGCGCCAGCAGCTTGACAGGGGGCGAAGTAAATGAGCAGTTCTTC

J gene: TRBJ2-7
V gene: TRBV6-1
D gene: TRBD1
clone size: -
CDR3 protein: CASSPGQGEGYEQYF
CDR3 DNA: TGCGCCAGCAGCCCGGGACAGGGGGAAGGCTACGAGCAGTACTTC

J gene: TRBJ1-1
V gene: TRBV7-9
D gene: -
clone size: -
CDR3 protein: CASSSGVTEAFF
CDR3 DNA: TGTGCCAGCAGCTCCGGGGTCACTGAAGCTTTCTTT

J gene: TRBJ1-4
V gene: TRBV4-1
D gene: -
clone size: -
CDR3 protein: CASSQDPPVGGEKLFF
CDR3 DNA: TGCGCCAGCAGCCAAGATCCCCCTGTAGGGGGTGAAAAACTGTTTTTT

J gene: TRBJ2-7
V gene: TRBV30
D gene: TRBD1
clone size: -
CDR3 protein: CAWKDRALAEQYF
CDR3 DNA: TGTGCCTGGAAGGACAGGGCCCTTGCCGAGCAGTACTTC

J gene: TRBJ2-7
V gene: TRBV7-9
D gene: TRBD2
clone size: few
CDR3 protein: CASTQTSGRSSYEQYF
CDR3 DNA: TGTGCCAGCACTCAGACTAGCGGGAGGAGCTCCTACGAGCAGTACTTC

J gene: TRBJ2-1
V gene: TRBV30
D gene: TRBD2
clone size: -
CDR3 protein: CAWSVGGGDEQFF
CDR3 DNA: TGTGCCTGGAGTGTTGGCGGGGGGGATGAGCAGTTCTTC

J gene: TRBJ1-3
V gene: TRBV6-1
D gene: -
clone size: -
CDR3 protein: CASSDYPPSSGNTIYF
CDR3 DNA: TGTGCCAGCAGTGACTACCCTCCAAGCTCTGGAAACACCATATATTTT

J gene: TRBJ2-5
V gene: TRBV27
D gene: TRBD1
clone size: -
CDR3 protein: CASWDRGSTQQYF
CDR3 DNA: TGTGCCAGCTGGGACAGGGGTTCTACACAGCAGTACTTC

J gene: TRBJ2-3
V gene: TRBV9
D gene: -
clone size: -
CDR3 protein: CASSHNREQGTSLSTDTQYF
CDR3 DNA: TGTGCCAGCAGCCACAACCGCGAACAAGGGACTTCTCTTAGCACAGATACGCAGTATTTT

J gene: TRBJ1-6
V gene: TRBV28
D gene: TRBD1
clone size: few
CDR3 protein: CASSLSTGVSYNSPLHF
CDR3 DNA: TGTGCCAGCAGTTTATCGACAGGGGTTTCCTATAATTCACCCCTCCACTTT

J gene: TRBJ1-4
V gene: TRBV6-5
D gene: -
clone size: -
CDR3 protein: CASSYSSGGKLFF
CDR3 DNA: TGTGCCAGCAGTTACTCCTCCGGAGGGAAACTGTTTTTT

J gene: TRBJ1-1
V gene: TRBV6-6
D gene: TRBD1
clone size: -
CDR3 protein: CASSEGTGWAVPAFF
CDR3 DNA: TGTGCCAGCAGCGAGGGGACAGGGTGGGCGGTTCCGGCTTTCTTT

J gene: TRBJ2-7
V gene: TRBV29-1
D gene: TRBD2
clone size: few
CDR3 protein: CSVHLWTSIRTSEQYF
CDR3 DNA: TGCAGCGTCCACCTCTGGACTAGCATCAGGACCTCCGAGCAGTACTTC

J gene: TRBJ2-1
V gene: TRBV19
D gene: -
clone size: -
CDR3 protein: CASSIDPLWGERNNEQFF
CDR3 DNA: TGTGCCAGTAGTATAGACCCCCTGTGGGGGGAAAGAAACAATGAGCAGTTCTTC

J gene: TRBJ1-2
V gene: TRBV28
D gene: TRBD1
clone size: -
CDR3 protein: CASSFRGLVYGYTF
CDR3 DNA: TGTGCCAGCAGTTTCAGGGGGCTGGTATATGGCTACACCTTC

J gene: TRBJ2-3
V gene: TRBV10-3
D gene: TRBD2
clone size: -
CDR3 protein: CAISPKAGFTDTQYF
CDR3 DNA: TGTGCCATCAGCCCGAAAGCGGGATTTACAGATACGCAGTATTTT

J gene: TRBJ1-1
V gene: TRBV20-1
D gene: -
clone size: -
CDR3 protein: CSARDYTEAFF
CDR3 DNA: TGCAGTGCTAGAGACTACACTGAAGCTTTCTTT

J gene: TRBJ1-6
V gene: TRBV7-9
D gene: -
clone size: few
CDR3 protein: CASSGEVLGSPLHF
CDR3 DNA: TGTGCCAGCAGCGGGGAGGTACTAGGTTCACCCCTCCACTTT

J gene: TRBJ2-5
V gene: TRBV5-1
D gene: TRBD2
clone size: -
CDR3 protein: CASSLAPSTSAQETQYF
CDR3 DNA: TGCGCCAGCAGCTTGGCCCCGTCGACTAGCGCCCAAGAGACCCAGTACTTC

J gene: TRBJ1-2
V gene: TRBV7-2
D gene: -
clone size: -
CDR3 protein: CASSLFTAPNYGYTF
CDR3 DNA: TGTGCCAGCAGCTTATTTACAGCCCCAAACTATGGCTACACCTTC

J gene: TRBJ1-1
V gene: TRBV7-2
D gene: -
clone size: -
CDR3 protein: CASSLNIGRTREAFF
CDR3 DNA: TGTGCCAGCAGCTTAAATATTGGGAGGACACGTGAAGCTTTCTTT

J gene: TRBJ1-2
V gene: TRBV7-8
D gene: TRBD1
clone size: -
CDR3 protein: CASSLSPGQGLLYGYTF
CDR3 DNA: TGTGCCAGCAGCTTATCACCGGGACAGGGGTTACTCTATGGCTACACCTTC

J gene: TRBJ2-7
V gene: TRBV28
D gene: -
clone size: -
CDR3 protein: CASSLPSWAYEQYF
CDR3 DNA: TGTGCCAGCAGTTTACCTAGTTGGGCCTACGAGCAGTACTTC

J gene: TRBJ2-2
V gene: TRBV4-1
D gene: -
clone size: -
CDR3 protein: CASSQGRDNTGELFF
CDR3 DNA: TGCGCCAGCAGCCAAGGCAGGGATAACACCGGGGAGCTGTTTTTT

J gene: TRBJ2-7
V gene: TRBV7-9
D gene: TRBD2
clone size: -
CDR3 protein: CASSLAETSGTKWVEQYF
CDR3 DNA: TGTGCCAGCAGCTTAGCGGAGACTAGCGGGACAAAGTGGGTCGAGCAGTACTTC

J gene: TRBJ2-6
V gene: TRBV28
D gene: -
clone size: -
CDR3 protein: CASSSPDGISGANVLTF
CDR3 DNA: TGTGCCAGCAGTTCCCCGGACGGGATCTCTGGGGCCAACGTCCTGACTTTC

J gene: TRBJ2-1
V gene: TRBV10-3
D gene: TRBD2
clone size: -
CDR3 protein: CAISESSSGSHNEQFF
CDR3 DNA: TGTGCCATCAGTGAGTCTTCTAGCGGGAGCCACAATGAGCAGTTCTTC

J gene: TRBJ2-2
V gene: TRBV28
D gene: TRBD1
clone size: -
CDR3 protein: CASSDPGQGASRTGELFF
CDR3 DNA: TGTGCCAGCAGTGATCCGGGACAGGGGGCAAGTCGAACCGGGGAGCTGTTTTTT

J gene: TRBJ2-7
V gene: TRBV7-9
D gene: TRBD1
clone size: -
CDR3 protein: CASSSDPGQNYF
CDR3 DNA: TGTGCCAGCAGCTCAGATCCGGGACAGAATTACTTC

J gene: TRBJ1-5
V gene: TRBV9
D gene: -
clone size: -
CDR3 protein: CASSPGGSNQPQHF
CDR3 DNA: TGTGCCAGCAGTCCCGGCGGGAGCAATCAGCCCCAGCATTTT

J gene: TRBJ1-5
V gene: TRBV9
D gene: TRBD1
clone size: -
CDR3 protein: CASSVGGDRDQPQHF
CDR3 DNA: TGTGCCAGCAGCGTAGGAGGGGACAGAGATCAGCCCCAGCATTTT

J gene: TRBJ1-1
V gene: TRBV19
D gene: -
clone size: -
CDR3 protein: CASSIHSDSPLEAFF
CDR3 DNA: TGTGCCAGTAGTATTCACTCCGACAGCCCTCTTGAGGCTTTCTTT

J gene: TRBJ1-1
V gene: TRBV19
D gene: -
clone size: -
CDR3 protein: CASRNMDTNTEAFF
CDR3 DNA: TGTGCCAGTAGGAACATGGACACTAACACTGAAGCTTTCTTT

J gene: TRBJ2-7
V gene: TRBV4-2
D gene: TRBD1
clone size: -
CDR3 protein: CASSGRDRGHEQYF
CDR3 DNA: TGTGCCAGCAGCGGCCGGGACAGGGGCCACGAGCAGTACTTC

J gene: TRBJ1-5
V gene: TRBV7-9
D gene: -
clone size: -
CDR3 protein: CASSLAGQEGNQPQHF
CDR3 DNA: TGTGCCAGCAGCTTAGCGGGGCAGGAAGGCAATCAGCCCCAGCATTTT

J gene: TRBJ2-5
V gene: TRBV7-9
D gene: TRBD2
clone size: few
CDR3 protein: CASSLGLAGIQYF
CDR3 DNA: TGTGCCAGCAGCTTGGGACTAGCGGGGATTCAGTACTTC

J gene: TRBJ1-2
V gene: TRBV6-6
D gene: TRBD1
clone size: few
CDR3 protein: CASSPLDRDGYTF
CDR3 DNA: TGTGCCAGCAGTCCATTGGACAGGGATGGCTACACCTTC

J gene: TRBJ1-1
V gene: TRBV7-7
D gene: -
clone size: once
CDR3 protein: CASSAPGSSEAFF
CDR3 DNA: TGTGCTAGCAGCGCCCCAGGGTCCTCTGAAGCTTTCTTT

J gene: TRBJ2-5
V gene: TRBV13
D gene: TRBD1
clone size: -
CDR3 protein: CASSNSGGEETQYF
CDR3 DNA: TGTGCCAGCAGCAACTCAGGGGGCGAGGAGACCCAGTACTTC

J gene: TRBJ1-5
V gene: TRBV10-3
D gene: -
clone size: -
CDR3 protein: CATTPSNQPQHF
CDR3 DNA: TGTGCCACCACACCATCCAATCAGCCCCAGCATTTT

J gene: TRBJ1-3
V gene: TRBV9
D gene: TRBD1
clone size: -
CDR3 protein: CASSETPGTDENTIYF
CDR3 DNA: TGTGCCAGCAGCGAGACCCCCGGGACAGATGAAAACACCATATATTTT

J gene: TRBJ1-2
V gene: TRBV6-6
D gene: -
clone size: -
CDR3 protein: CASSTSLTGSLGYTF
CDR3 DNA: TGTGCCAGCAGTACAAGCCTTACAGGGAGCCTTGGCTACACCTTC

J gene: TRBJ2-5
V gene: TRBV7-9
D gene: -
clone size: -
CDR3 protein: CASSLDKTQYF
CDR3 DNA: TGTGCCAGCAGCTTAGATAAGACCCAGTACTTC

J gene: TRBJ2-1
V gene: TRBV7-3
D gene: -
clone size: -
CDR3 protein: CASSPPGSYNEQFF
CDR3 DNA: TGTGCCAGCAGCCCCCCCGGCTCCTACAATGAGCAGTTCTTC

J gene: TRBJ2-7
V gene: TRBV6-1
D gene: -
clone size: few
CDR3 protein: CASSERGSSYEQYF
CDR3 DNA: TGTGCCAGCAGTGAACGAGGGAGCTCCTACGAGCAGTACTTC

J gene: TRBJ1-2
V gene: TRBV9
D gene: -
clone size: -
CDR3 protein: CASSVGREYGYTF
CDR3 DNA: TGTGCCAGCAGCGTAGGACGGGAGTATGGCTACACCTTC